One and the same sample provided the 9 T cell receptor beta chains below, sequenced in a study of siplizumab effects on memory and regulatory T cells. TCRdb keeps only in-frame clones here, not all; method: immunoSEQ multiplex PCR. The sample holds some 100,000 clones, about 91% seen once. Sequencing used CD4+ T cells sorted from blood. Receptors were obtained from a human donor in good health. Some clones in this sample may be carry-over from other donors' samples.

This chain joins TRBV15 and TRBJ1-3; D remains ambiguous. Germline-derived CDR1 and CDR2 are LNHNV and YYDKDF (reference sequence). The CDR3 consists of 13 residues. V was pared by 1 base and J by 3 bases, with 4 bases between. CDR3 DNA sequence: TGTGCCACCAGCAGAGTCCGTGGAAACACCATATATTTT. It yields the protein CATSRVRGNTIYF.

The CDR3 here is CASSLWTPSRETQYF. The DNA for the CDR3 is TGTGCCAGCAGCTTGTGGACTCCCTCGCGGGAGACCCAGTACTTC. This rearrangement joins TRBV5-4 to TRBJ2-5; D perhaps matches TRBD2 (5 bases). This CDR3 has 15 residues. V was shortened by 1 base and J by 5 bases, with 15 bases between the two germline ends. Germline V gene sequence: CDR1 SGHNT, CDR2 YYREEE (reference sequence).

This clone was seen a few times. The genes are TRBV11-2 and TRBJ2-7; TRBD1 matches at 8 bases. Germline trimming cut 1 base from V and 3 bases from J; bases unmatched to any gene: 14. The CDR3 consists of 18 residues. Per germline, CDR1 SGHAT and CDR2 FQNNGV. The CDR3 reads CASSLAITRTGMSYEQYF. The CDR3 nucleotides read TGTGCCAGCAGCTTAGCTATTACCAGGACAGGGATGAGCTACGAGCAGTACTTC.

The CDR3 sequence is CASSLAGAGGRGETQYF. DNA of the CDR3: TGCGCCAGCAGCTTGGCCGGGGCAGGGGGCAGAGGAGAGACCCAGTACTTC. J is TRBJ2-5 and V is TRBV5-1; TRBD1 aligns across 8 bases. The CDR3 sequence is 17 residues long. The V gene end was trimmed by 0 bases and the J gene end by 4 bases; junction bases not matched to a gene: 11. Germline values: CDR1 SGHRS, CDR2 YFSETQ.

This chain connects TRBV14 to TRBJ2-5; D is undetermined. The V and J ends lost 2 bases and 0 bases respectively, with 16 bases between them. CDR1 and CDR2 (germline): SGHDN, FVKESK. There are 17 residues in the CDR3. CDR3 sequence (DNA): TGTGCCAGCAGCCAATATAGGAAGAGGCCAGACCAAGAGACCCAGTACTTC. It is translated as CASSQYRKRPDQETQYF.

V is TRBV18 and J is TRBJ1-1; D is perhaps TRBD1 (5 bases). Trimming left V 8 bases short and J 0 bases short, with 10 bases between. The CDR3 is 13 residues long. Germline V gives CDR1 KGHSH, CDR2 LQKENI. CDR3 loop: CASLRDVNTEAFF. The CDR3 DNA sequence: TGTGCCAGCCTCAGGGACGTGAACACTGAAGCTTTCTTT.

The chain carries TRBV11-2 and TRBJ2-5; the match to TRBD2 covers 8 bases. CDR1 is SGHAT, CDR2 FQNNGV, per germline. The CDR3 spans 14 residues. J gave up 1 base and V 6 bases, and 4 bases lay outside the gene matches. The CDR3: CASRVAGPQETQYF. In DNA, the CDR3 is TGTGCCAGCAGAGTAGCGGGACCCCAAGAGACCCAGTACTTC.

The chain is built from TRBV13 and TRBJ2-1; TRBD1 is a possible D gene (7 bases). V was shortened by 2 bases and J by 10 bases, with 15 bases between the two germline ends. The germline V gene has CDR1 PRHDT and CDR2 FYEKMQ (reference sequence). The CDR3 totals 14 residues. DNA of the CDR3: TGTGCCAGCAGCTTATCGTACAGGGGAGGCGAGCAGTTCTTC. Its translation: CASSLSYRGGEQFF.

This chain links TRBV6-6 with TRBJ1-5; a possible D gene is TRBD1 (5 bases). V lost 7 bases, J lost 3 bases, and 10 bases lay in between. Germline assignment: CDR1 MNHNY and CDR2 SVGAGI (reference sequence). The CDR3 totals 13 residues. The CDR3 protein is CASTPGFNQPQHF. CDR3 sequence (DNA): TGTGCCAGCACTCCAGGGTTCAATCAGCCCCAGCATTTT.